These 19 T cell receptor beta chains share one sample of origin, sequenced in a study of T cell changes during pregnancy in multiple sclerosis. This table comes from immunoSEQ multiplex PCR, and its TCRdb copy is limited to in-frame clones, with some not included. Here the sample spans roughly 110,000 clones, 92% being singletons. Here the sequenced sample was peripheral blood, taken after pregnancy. These receptors all stem from a female donor with multiple sclerosis, enrolled in a pregnancy study.

This rearrangement joins TRBV7-8 to TRBJ1-1, with D possibly matching TRBD1 (6 bases). This CDR3 spans 15 amino acids. The germline CDR1 and CDR2 sequences are SGHVS and FQNEAQ. The ends were cut back, 7 bases at V and 7 bases at J, with 22 bases in the middle. CDR3 sequence reads: CASTLAGGGGHEAFF. CDR3 sequence (DNA): TGTGCCAGCACCCTGGCCGGAGGGGGGGGACATGAAGCTTTCTTT.

This chain connects TRBV5-4 to TRBJ1-1, with TRBD1 as a possible D gene (6 bases). Germline CDR1 reads SGHNT; CDR2 reads YYREEE (reference sequence). CDR3 length: 15 amino acids. Trimming took off 3 bases at V and 1 base at J, with 13 bases between the two ends. For the CDR3, the DNA is TGTGCCAGCAGCTGGTTGGACAGAAAGAACACTGAAGCTTTCTTT. This gives the protein CASSWLDRKNTEAFF. The whole variable domain, filled in from reference TRBV5-4 and TRBJ1-1, reads ETGVTQSPTHLIKTRGQQVTLRCSSQSGHNTVSWYQQALGQGPQFIFQYYREEENGRGNFPPRFSGLQFPNYSSELNVNALELDDSALYLCASSWLDRKNTEAFFGQGTRLTVV.

This rearrangement joins TRBV21-1 to TRBJ2-7; the D segment call TRBD1 is taken from the table without a DNA check. TRBV21-1 is an annotated pseudogene. CDR3 length: 17 amino acids. The CDR3 DNA sequence: TGTGCCAGCAGCAAGAGGTTCAGGACAGGGTCGGTCTACGAGCAGTACTTC. It specifies CASSKRFRTGSVYEQYF.

The chain links TRBV28 to TRBJ2-1; possible D gene TRBD1, 6 bases. The V and J ends lost 3 bases and 12 bases respectively, with 15 bases between them. Germline V gives CDR1 MDHEN, CDR2 SYDVKM. This CDR3 is 13 amino acids long. CDR3 region: CASSLTGLFGQFF. CDR3 sequence (DNA): TGTGCCAGCAGTTTGACAGGACTTTTCGGGCAGTTCTTC. Combining the CDR3 with reference TRBV28 and TRBJ2-1 gives the whole variable domain DVKVTQSSRYLVKRTGEKVFLECVQDMDHENMFWYRQDPGLGLRLIYFSYDVKMKEKGDIPEGYSVSREKKERFSLILESASTNQTSMYLCASSLTGLFGQFFGPGTRLTVL.

The chain has TRBV5-4 and TRBJ2-7, with D maybe TRBD2 (6 bases). There are 15 residues in the CDR3. V lost 4 bases and J lost 0, with 14 bases in between. Germline V CDR1 and CDR2: SGHNT, YYREEE (reference sequence). Here the CDR3 reads CASSPDSGSSYEQYF. The DNA of the CDR3 is TGTGCCAGCAGCCCCGATAGCGGAAGCTCCTACGAGCAGTACTTC.

The chain has TRBV7-9 and TRBJ2-5, with D possibly being TRBD1 (6 bases). Trimming stripped 6 bases from V and 3 bases from J, with 11 bases between. Germline lookup yields CDR1 SEHNR and CDR2 FQNEAQ (reference sequence). The CDR3 covers 13 residues. The CDR3 loop is CASRHREKETQYF. As DNA, the CDR3 is TGTGCCAGCAGGCACAGGGAGAAAGAGACCCAGTACTTC.

The chain is built from TRBV13 and TRBJ2-2, with a possible D match to TRBD1 (5 bases). CDR1 PRHDT and CDR2 FYEKMQ come from the germline V gene (reference sequence). This CDR3 has 16 residues. V was clipped by 0 bases and J by 2 bases, with 10 bases between them. The CDR3 spells CASSLGLQGNTGELFF. The CDR3 DNA reads TGTGCCAGCAGCTTAGGCCTCCAGGGCAACACCGGGGAGCTGTTTTTT.

This rearrangement joins TRBV19 to TRBJ1-5; D not certain. Germline loops: CDR1 LNHDA, CDR2 SQIVND (reference sequence). V was pared by 1 base and J by 2 bases, with 9 bases between. CDR3 size: 15 residues. The CDR3 nucleotides are TGTGCCAGTAGTATAGCCAAAGCGGGCAATCAGCCCCAGCATTTT. Residues: CASSIAKAGNQPQHF.

The CDR3 DNA reads as TGTGCCAGCACAGCGGGGTTCAACTATGGCTACACCTTC. As protein: CASTAGFNYGYTF. The chain joins TRBV28 to TRBJ1-2; D gene uncertain. Trimming stripped 7 bases from V and 2 bases from J, with 11 bases between. CDR3 length equals 13 residues. Germline CDR1 is MDHEN and CDR2 is SYDVKM.

The genes are TRBV7-9 and TRBJ2-5; perhaps TRBD1 as D (5 bases). The V and J ends lost 5 bases and 5 bases respectively, with 15 bases between them. The CDR3 runs 14 residues. The germline gives CDR1 SEHNR, CDR2 FQNEAQ (reference sequence). The CDR3 loop reads CASSPGATLETQYF. As DNA, the CDR3 is TGTGCCAGCAGCCCTGGGGCTACTCTGGAGACCCAGTACTTC.

V is TRBV9 and J is TRBJ2-1; D gene uncertain. CDR1 and CDR2 (germline): SGDLS, YYNGEE. V was clipped by 4 bases and J by 2 bases, with 7 bases between them. CDR3 length: 13 amino acids. The CDR3 reads CASSPGPYNEQFF. CDR3 coding DNA: TGTGCCAGCAGCCCTGGGCCCTACAATGAGCAGTTCTTC. Based on the CDR3 plus reference TRBV9 and TRBJ2-1, the full variable domain is DSGVTQTPKHLITATGQRVTLRCSPRSGDLSVYWYQQSLDQGLQFLIQYYNGEERAKGNILERFSAQQFPDLHSELNLSSLELGDSALYFCASSPGPYNEQFFGPGTRLTVL.

This chain connects TRBV7-3 to TRBJ2-2, with TRBD1 as a possible D gene (5 bases). Trimming removed 1 base at V and 4 bases at J, with 10 bases between. This CDR3 has 15 amino acids. Germline V gives CDR1 SGHTA, CDR2 FQGTGA. For the CDR3, the DNA is TGTGCCAGCAGCTTAAGGGGAAGGGGCACCGGGGAGCTGTTTTTT. This sequence encodes CASSLRGRGTGELFF. Looking up the rest from reference TRBV7-3 and TRBJ2-2 gives the full variable domain: GAGVSQTPSNKVTEKGKYVELRCDPISGHTALYWYRQSLGQGPEFLIYFQGTGAADDSGLPNDRFFAVRPEGSVSTLKIQRTERGDSAVYLCASSLRGRGTGELFFGEGSRLTVL.

CDR3 in DNA: TGCGCCAGCAGCCAAGCTCAGGGGTCCACTGAAGCTTTCTTT. Protein sequence: CASSQAQGSTEAFF. V gene TRBV4-1 combines with J gene TRBJ1-1; perhaps TRBD1 as D (6 bases). The CDR3 loop spans 14 amino acids. Germline V CDR1 and CDR2: MGHRA, YSYEKL. Between the trimmed V and J ends, which lost 1 base and 4 bases, there was a span of 10 bases.

The chain combines TRBV6-1 with TRBJ2-7, with a tentative D call TRBD1 (5 bases). CDR3 length: 14 amino acids. The germline CDR1 and CDR2 sequences are MNHNS and SASEGT. V lost 7 bases to trimming and J lost 2 bases, with 15 bases between them. The CDR3 sequence: CASIPMGPTYEQYF. The CDR3, as DNA: TGTGCCAGCATCCCGATGGGGCCCACCTACGAGCAGTACTTC.

The rearrangement joins TRBV6-1 to TRBJ1-6; no reliable D call. Deletions cut 6 bases from V and 10 bases from J, with 16 bases between. Germline-derived CDR1 and CDR2 are MNHNS and SASEGT. This CDR3 contains 14 residues. CDR3 residues: CASRADPLASPLHF. CDR3 nucleotides: TGTGCCAGCAGAGCGGATCCTCTCGCGTCACCCCTCCACTTT.

The chain joins TRBV7-3 to TRBJ1-5, with D uncertain. Germline values: CDR1 SGHTA, CDR2 FQGTGA. Trimming cost V 2 bases and J 7 bases, with 9 bases left between them. CDR3 length equals 13 residues. The CDR3 region is CASSLSAGQPQHF. The CDR3, as DNA: TGTGCCAGCAGCTTATCGGCCGGGCAGCCCCAGCATTTT.

The chain combines TRBV9 with TRBJ1-1; a weak D match, TRBD1 (6 bases). The CDR3 is made up of 14 amino acids. Germline CDR1 reads SGDLS; CDR2 reads YYNGEE. V dropped 5 bases and J dropped 0 bases, with 11 bases sitting between them. Here the CDR3 DNA reads TGTGCCAGCAGTGGACAGAACCTGAACACTGAAGCTTTCTTT. It codes for CASSGQNLNTEAFF.

V gene TRBV5-1 combines with J gene TRBJ2-3; D may be TRBD2 (5 bases). V was trimmed by 4 bases and J by 0 bases, leaving 9 bases between them. CDR3 length: 14 residues. Germline CDR1 reads SGHRS; CDR2 reads YFSETQ. The CDR3 DNA reads TGCGCCAGCAGCGAAACGGGGAGCACAGATACGCAGTATTTT. Translating it yields CASSETGSTDTQYF.

The chain links TRBV28 to TRBJ1-1; TRBD1 aligns across 7 bases. This CDR3 is 12 amino acids long. V lost 5 bases and J lost 8; bases outside the gene matches: 5. Germline CDR1 MDHEN, CDR2 SYDVKM. Written as DNA, the CDR3 is TGTGCCAGCAGTCTCCGACAGGGCGAAGCTTTCTTT. Translation gives CASSLRQGEAFF.